This T cell receptor (beta chain) comes out of a study of shared clonotypes between healthy human individuals. CDR3 length: 15 amino acids. V was pared by 5 bases and J by 1 base, with 12 bases between. Per germline, CDR1 SGHNT and CDR2 YYREEE (reference sequence). Some clones are missing from TCRdb's copy, which holds only in-frame ones; the method was immunoSEQ multiplex PCR. The table has more than 2,000,000 clones, 85% to 95% seen once. The TCR sequence derives from a man aged 18 to 30 in good health. J is TRBJ2-2 and V is TRBV5-4; D is perhaps TRBD1 (6 bases). Sequenced input: naive CD4+ T cells sorted from blood. The sample's subset: CD45RA+ positively selected. Written as DNA, the CDR3 is TGTGCCAGCAGAACCGGGACATTGAACACCGGGGAGCTGTTTTTT. It encodes CASRTGTLNTGELFF.